This entry features one TCR beta chain sequence. Its matching antigen is unknown. The sample originates from a study of OX40 agonist ivuxolimab in advanced cancers. General study points: Undetermined was the antigen specificity of the expanded peripheral T cells. More expanded clones were found, on average, in CD8+ than in CD4+ T cells.

Repertoires were generated with immunoSEQ multiplex PCR, while TCRdb's copy carries only in-frame clones and drops some. The sample includes around 74,000 clones, about 85% seen only once; the top ten take roughly 0.71%. Autoimmune disease history or systemic immunosuppression barred patients. V was cut by 3 bases and J by 0 bases, with 5 bases left in between. This CDR3 region has 14 residues. Germline V gives CDR1 SNHLY, CDR2 FYNNEI. The starting material was CD4+ or CD8+ T cells sorted from blood, obtained in a trial of the OX40 agonist ivuxolimab. The source is an adult with an advanced solid tumor such as melanoma, head and neck, liver or kidney cancer. This chain joins TRBV2 and TRBJ2-2; the D is unclear. The CDR3 loop is CASSEIANTGELFF. In DNA, the CDR3 is TGTGCCAGCAGTGAGATTGCGAACACCGGGGAGCTGTTTTTT.